The T cell receptor (beta chain) under discussion was sequenced for a study of OX40 agonist ivuxolimab in advanced cancers. The assay was immunoSEQ multiplex PCR, and TCRdb's table has in-frame clones only and misses some. The table records 85,000 to 120,000 clones, 90% of them present only once. Trimming removed 1 base at V and 4 bases at J, with 11 bases between. Germline V gives CDR1 SGDLS, CDR2 YYNGEE. CDR3 length: 15 amino acids. The material sequenced was CD4+ or CD8+ T cells sorted from blood, taken in a trial of the OX40 agonist ivuxolimab. The chain recombines TRBV9 with TRBJ1-4, with no clear D. This TCR was recovered from an adult with an advanced solid tumor such as melanoma, head and neck, liver or kidney cancer. CDR3 in DNA: TGTGCCAGCAGCGTATCGTGGGGTAGTAATGAAAAACTGTTTTTT. Translating gives CASSVSWGSNEKLFF.